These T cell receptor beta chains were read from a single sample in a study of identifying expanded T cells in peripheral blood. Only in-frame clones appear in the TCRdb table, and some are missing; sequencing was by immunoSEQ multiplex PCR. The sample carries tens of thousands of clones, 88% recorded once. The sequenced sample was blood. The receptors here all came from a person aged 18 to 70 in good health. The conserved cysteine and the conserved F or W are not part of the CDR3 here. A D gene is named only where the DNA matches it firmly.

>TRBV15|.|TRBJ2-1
ATSRIPREDNEQF
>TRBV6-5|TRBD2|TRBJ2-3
ASSYSRAGGVDTQY
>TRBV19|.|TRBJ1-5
ASSIIGPSNQPQH
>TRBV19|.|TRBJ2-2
ASSIIARGTGELF
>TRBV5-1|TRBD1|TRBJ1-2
ASSLGQGDGYT
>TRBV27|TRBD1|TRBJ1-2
ASKPGQGSGYT
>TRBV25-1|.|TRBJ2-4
ASSHAGLAKNIQY
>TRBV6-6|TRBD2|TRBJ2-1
ASSYSLAEQF
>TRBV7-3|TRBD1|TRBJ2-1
ASSSTGTGVNEQF
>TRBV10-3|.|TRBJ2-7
AISVQQSDEQY
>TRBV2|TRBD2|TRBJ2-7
ASSDTSGTWQY
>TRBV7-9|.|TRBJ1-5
ASSHDNGQPQH
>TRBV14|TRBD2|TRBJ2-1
ATSTGGGNNEQF
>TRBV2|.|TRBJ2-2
ASSETVTTGELF
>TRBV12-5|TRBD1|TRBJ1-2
ASGSALSTGHYGYT
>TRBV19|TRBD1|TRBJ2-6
ASSIGTGLSGANVLT
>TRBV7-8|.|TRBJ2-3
ASSLASTDTQY
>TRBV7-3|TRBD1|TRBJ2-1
ASSLIAGGNEQF
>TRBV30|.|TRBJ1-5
AWSEKRRDQPQH
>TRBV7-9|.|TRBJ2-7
ASSAPGAGHEQY
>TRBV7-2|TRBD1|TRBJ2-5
ASSLTGGHQETQY
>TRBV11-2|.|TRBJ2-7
ASSLVVGAGEQY
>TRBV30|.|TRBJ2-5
AWSAGLSGETQY
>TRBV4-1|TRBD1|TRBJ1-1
ASSLIFGQGTEAF
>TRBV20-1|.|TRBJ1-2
SASYGYT
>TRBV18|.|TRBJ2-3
ASSLTTDTDTQY
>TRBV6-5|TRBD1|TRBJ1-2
ASSYGDRDGYGYT
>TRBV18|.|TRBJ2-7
ASSPPQGSREQY
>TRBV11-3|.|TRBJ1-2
ASSFLRTGQKEYGYT
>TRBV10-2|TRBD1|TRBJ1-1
ASSEALRGRGNTEAF
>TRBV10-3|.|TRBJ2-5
AISESGGETQY
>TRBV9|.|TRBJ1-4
ASSVATGALNEKLF
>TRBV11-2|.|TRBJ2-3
ASSLLFTDTQY
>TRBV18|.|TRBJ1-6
ASSPTYNSPLH
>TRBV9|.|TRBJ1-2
ASSVGGRADGYT
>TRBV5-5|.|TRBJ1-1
ASSPSTANTEAF
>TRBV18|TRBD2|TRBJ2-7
ASSPGTSGSAYEQY
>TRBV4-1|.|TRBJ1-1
ASSQERRKGRYEAF
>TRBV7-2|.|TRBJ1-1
ASSSRIRGRNTEAF
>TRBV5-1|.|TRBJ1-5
ASSSDGITYQPQH